What follows are 15 T cell receptor beta chains derived from one specimen sequenced in a study of regulatory T cells in long-lasting Graves disease. CDR3-region Arm-PCR and iRepertoire HTBI primers produced the TCR beta libraries. One entry per CDR3 protein, called by TCRdb with MiXCR from the multiplex PCR reads. The repertoire includes about 660,000 distinct CDR3 sequences, 30% of them detected once, and about 42% sits in the top ten. Time point here: persistent/refractory GD, antithyroid drugs over 5 years with positive TRAb. Isolated PBMC RNA provided the starting material for the TCR library. The sequenced sample was peripheral blood mononuclear cells (PBMCs), obtained when the disease was refractory, from a patient treated with antithyroid drugs. These receptor sequences come from a female donor with Graves disease.

The V and J genes are TRBV19 and TRBJ2-2; the D call may be TRBD1 or TRBD2 (7 bases each). Trimming removed 4 bases from V and 6 bases from J, with 15 bases in between. The CDR3 is 15 residues long. Germline V lookup: CDR1 LNHDA, CDR2 SQIVND (reference sequence). The CDR3 loop is CASSTRQGGAGELFF. CDR3 in DNA: TGTGCCAGTAGTACCAGACAGGGAGGGGCCGGGGAGCTGTTTTTT.

The genes are TRBV12-3 or TRBV12-4 and TRBJ2-2; D perhaps matches TRBD1 (6 bases). The CDR3 has 13 residues. The V end was cut by 2 bases, the J end by 6 bases, with 7 bases between. CDR3 nucleotides: TGTGCCAGCAGTTTAAACAGGGCCGGGGAGCTGTTTTTT. This translates into CASSLNRAGELFF.

A few counts support this clonotype. This chain joins TRBV20-1 and TRBJ2-5; 7 bases align to TRBD2. V dropped 5 bases and J dropped 0; count of bases not matched to a gene: 9. Germline assignment: CDR1 DFQATT and CDR2 SNEGSKA (reference sequence). The CDR3 length is 15 residues. The CDR3 DNA reads as TGCAGTGCTTGGGGGACTACCCGTTACCAAGAGACCCAGTACTTC. It encodes CSAWGTTRYQETQYF.

This sequence joins TRBV19 and TRBJ1-2, with a possible D match to TRBD1 (6 bases). The CDR3 sequence is 10 residues long. V lost 10 bases, J lost 8 bases, and 11 bases lay in between. CDR1 and CDR2 (germline): LNHDA, SQIVND (reference sequence). In nucleotides, the CDR3 is TGTGCCATTTTGGGGGCCGGCTACACCTTC. Its translation is CAILGAGYTF.

For the CDR3, the DNA is TGTGCCAGCAGACCGGGACAAGGGTATAGCAATCAGCCCCAGCATTTT. Its protein is CASRPGQGYSNQPQHF. The V and J genes are TRBV6-1 and TRBJ1-5; possibly TRBD1 for D (6 bases). Germline V CDR1 and CDR2: MNHNS, SASEGT. V was cut by 6 bases and J by 0 bases, with 15 bases left in between. CDR3 length equals 16 residues.

This clonotype has more than one count but fewer than ten. This chain joins TRBV14 and TRBJ2-7, with 9 positions matching TRBD2. Germline V gene lookup returns CDR1 SGHDN and CDR2 FVKESK. The CDR3 covers 18 residues. After removal of 0 bases from V and 0 bases from J, the junction contained 9 bases not matched to a gene. This chain's CDR3 is CASSQDGLAGALSYEQYF. The CDR3 bases are TGTGCCAGCAGCCAAGACGGATTAGCGGGAGCCCTCTCCTACGAGCAGTACTTC.

This clonotype has a handful of counts. The genes are TRBV29-1 and TRBJ2-1, with 9 bases that match TRBD1. The CDR3 covers 13 residues. Germline lookup yields CDR1 SQVTM and CDR2 ANQGSEA. After removal of 7 bases from V and 3 bases from J, the junction contained 4 bases not matched to a gene. Here the CDR3 reads CSAKTGGYNEQFF. DNA for the CDR3: TGCAGCGCCAAGACAGGGGGCTACAATGAGCAGTTCTTC.

This sequence joins TRBV5-1 and TRBJ1-2, with TRBD1 matching 7 bases. CDR1 is SGHRS and CDR2 is YFSETQ in the germline V gene. V shed 0 bases, J shed 8 bases, and the junction held 7 bases outside the gene matches. This CDR3 region has 14 residues. As DNA, the CDR3 is TGCGCCAGCAGCTTGGAAGGGGGCTCTCGAGGCTACACCTTC. Its translation is CASSLEGGSRGYTF.

This clonotype came up many times. The chain recombines TRBV28 with TRBJ1-5, with TRBD1 as a possible D gene (5 bases). This CDR3 is 16 amino acids long. Trimming cost V 2 bases and J 0 bases, with 11 bases left between them. The germline CDR1 and CDR2 sequences are MDHEN and SYDVKM. DNA of the CDR3: TGTGCCAGCAGTTTAGCCAGGGATCATAGCAATCAGCCCCAGCATTTT. This gives the protein CASSLARDHSNQPQHF.

This clonotype was counted ten times or more. CDR3 bases: TGTGCCAGCAGTTTGCCGGGGTTCGGGGCAGGTAGGGAAGCTTTCTTT. Amino acids: CASSLPGFGAGREAFF. The J gene is TRBJ1-1, the V gene TRBV28, with a tentative D call TRBD1 (5 bases). CDR3 length: 16 residues. Germline V CDR1 and CDR2: MDHEN, SYDVKM. The V end lost 3 bases, the J end lost 8 bases, and 22 bases lay between the germline ends. Together with reference TRBV28 and TRBJ1-1, the CDR3 gives the full variable domain: DVKVTQSSRYLVKRTGEKVFLECVQDMDHENMFWYRQDPGLGLRLIYFSYDVKMKEKGDIPEGYSVSREKKERFSLILESASTNQTSMYLCASSLPGFGAGREAFFGQGTRLTVV.

Only a few counts were recorded for this clonotype. V is TRBV7-3 and J is TRBJ2-7; D not resolved. There are 15 residues in the CDR3. V was pared by 2 bases and J by 0 bases, with 11 bases between. Per the germline V gene, CDR1 is SGHTA and CDR2 is FQGTGA. The CDR3 loop is CASSLGPGSSYEQYF. The CDR3 nucleotides read TGTGCCAGCAGCTTAGGTCCAGGAAGCTCCTACGAGCAGTACTTC.

The CDR3 is CASSPRPYSYEQYF. CDR3 nucleotides: TGTGCCAGCAGTCCTAGACCCTACTCCTACGAGCAGTACTTC. The rearrangement links TRBV12-3 or TRBV12-4 to TRBJ2-7; no clear D gene. The CDR3 length is 14 residues. The germline V and J ends were trimmed by 5 bases and 0 bases, with 11 bases remaining between them.

The chain has TRBV5-1 and TRBJ2-2, with D maybe TRBD1 (5 bases). Germline-derived CDR1 and CDR2 are SGHRS and YFSETQ. The ends were cut back, 5 bases at V and 1 base at J, with 6 bases in the middle. This CDR3 has 13 residues. The CDR3 sequence: CASRQENTGELFF. CDR3 DNA sequence: TGCGCCAGCAGACAGGAGAACACCGGGGAGCTGTTTTTT. The full variable domain, in which reference TRBV5-1 and TRBJ2-2 provide the parts outside the CDR3, is KAGVTQTPRYLIKTRGQQVTLSCSPISGHRSVSWYQQTPGQGLQFLFEYFSETQRNKGNFPGRFSGRQFSNSRSEMNVSTLELGDSALYLCASRQENTGELFFGEGSRLTVL.

The chain uses TRBV20-1 and TRBJ1-2; D may be TRBD1 (5 bases). The CDR3 is made up of 13 amino acids. Per germline, CDR1 DFQATT and CDR2 SNEGSKA (reference sequence). V lost 7 bases to trimming and J lost 0 bases, with 12 bases between them. The CDR3 here is CSVSDKTNYGYTF. The CDR3 DNA reads as TGCAGTGTGTCGGACAAAACTAACTATGGCTACACCTTC.

V gene TRBV18 combines with J gene TRBJ2-7, with a possible D match to TRBD1 (6 bases). Per germline, CDR1 KGHSH and CDR2 LQKENI. Trimming left V 4 bases short and J 5 bases short, with 15 bases between. This CDR3 has 14 amino acids. Here the CDR3 DNA reads TGTGCCAGCTCACGGGGCAGGGGCATCGACGAGCAGTACTTC. Amino acid sequence: CASSRGRGIDEQYF.